A single sample is the source of the 30 T cell receptor beta chains below, sequenced in a study of technical replicates of blood from a handful of donors. Clones were read by immunoSEQ multiplex PCR, and TCRdb kept only the in-frame ones, dropping some. The sample carries tens of thousands of clones, approximately 90% recorded once. Material: T cells isolated from PBMCs. Receptors originate from a human donor in good health.

The CDR3 region has the DNA TGTGCCAGCAGCCAAGGACAGACAAGCAATCAGCCCCAGCATTTT. Its translation: CASSQGQTSNQPQHF. The rearrangement uses TRBV4-2 and TRBJ1-5; possibly TRBD1 for D (5 bases). Germline V lookup: CDR1 LGHNA, CDR2 YNFKEQ. With 1 base removed from V and 1 base from J, the gap between germline ends came to 8 bases. CDR3 length: 15 amino acids.

The chain combines TRBV21-1 with TRBJ2-3; the table calls TRBD2, which could not be checked here. TRBV21-1 is tagged as a pseudogene. The CDR3 consists of 15 residues. The chain's CDR3 is CASSDKTRRSDTQYF. CDR3 DNA sequence: TGTGCCAGCAGCGACAAGACTAGGAGGTCAGATACGCAGTATTTT.

CDR3 in amino acids: CAAQFPLGGYFADTEAFF. In nucleotides, the CDR3 is TGTGCCGCGCAGTTCCCCCTCGGGGGTTATTTTGCCGACACTGAAGCTTTCTTT. The genes are TRBV28 and TRBJ1-1, with a weak D call TRBD1 (5 bases). V lost 11 bases, J lost 3 bases, and 31 bases lay in between. CDR3 length: 18 amino acids. CDR1 is MDHEN and CDR2 is SYDVKM in the germline V gene.

This chain connects TRBV9 to TRBJ1-4; TRBD1 matches 7 bases. This CDR3 comprises 16 residues. Trimming removed 0 bases from V and 2 bases from J; junction bases left unmatched: 4. The germline V gene has CDR1 SGDLS and CDR2 YYNGEE. For the CDR3, the DNA is TGTGCCAGCAGCGTAGGTATGGGACAGACTAATGAAAAACTGTTTTTT. It encodes CASSVGMGQTNEKLFF.

V gene TRBV5-4 combines with J gene TRBJ2-7, with TRBD1 matching 8 bases. V lost 4 bases, J lost 5 bases, and 11 bases stayed unmatched. The CDR3 runs to 15 residues. Germline assignment: CDR1 SGHNT and CDR2 YYREEE (reference sequence). In nucleotides, the CDR3 is TGTGCCAGCAGCGGCAACAGGGGGACAAGCCACGAGCAGTACTTC. Amino acids: CASSGNRGTSHEQYF.

V gene TRBV28 combines with J gene TRBJ2-5; 11 bases fit TRBD1. The germline V gene has CDR1 MDHEN and CDR2 SYDVKM. The CDR3 runs 14 residues. V was clipped by 7 bases and J by 4 bases; unmatched bases: 5. Written as DNA, the CDR3 is TGTGCCAGCAAAAGGACAGGGGGCTCAGAGACCCAGTACTTC. It is translated as CASKRTGGSETQYF.

This clone was detected once. V is TRBV6-5 and J is TRBJ1-2, with 11 bases matching TRBD1. The germline V gene encodes CDR1 MNHEY and CDR2 SVGAGI. The CDR3 extends over 13 amino acids. Trimming at V came to 5 bases and at J to 8 bases, leaving 4 bases not matched to a gene. In DNA form, the CDR3 reads TGTGCCAGCAGTGGACAGGGGGCATGGGGCTACACCTTC. This translates into CASSGQGAWGYTF.

This sequence joins TRBV6-6 and TRBJ1-2; 9 bases map to TRBD1. Per germline, CDR1 MNHNY and CDR2 SVGAGI (reference sequence). Trimming at V came to 9 bases and at J to 3 bases, leaving 5 bases not matched to a gene. CDR3 length: 13 residues. CDR3 region: CASYGTGHYGYTF. Here the CDR3 DNA reads TGTGCCAGTTACGGGACAGGGCACTATGGCTACACCTTC.

The chain uses TRBV5-4 and TRBJ2-3, with D perhaps TRBD2 (5 bases). The CDR3 is 11 residues long. Trimming took 4 bases from V and 5 from J, leaving 5 bases between them. Germline-derived CDR1 and CDR2 are SGHNT and YYREEE (reference sequence). This CDR3 reads CASSRGDTQYF. CDR3 bases: TGTGCCAGCAGCCGGGGAGATACGCAGTATTTT. Based on the CDR3 plus reference TRBV5-4 and TRBJ2-3, the full variable domain is ETGVTQSPTHLIKTRGQQVTLRCSSQSGHNTVSWYQQALGQGPQFIFQYYREEENGRGNFPPRFSGLQFPNYSSELNVNALELDDSALYLCASSRGDTQYFGPGTRLTVL.

The chain recombines TRBV14 with TRBJ2-5; the D is unclear. Germline-derived CDR1 and CDR2 are SGHDN and FVKESK. V lost 3 bases and J lost 5, with 10 bases in between. The CDR3 spans 13 residues. This CDR3 is CASSQLSGETQYF. The CDR3 nucleotides are TGTGCCAGCAGCCAGCTTTCCGGTGAGACCCAGTACTTC.

The chain recombines TRBV4-1 with TRBJ1-3; D perhaps matches TRBD1 (5 bases). V was clipped by 0 bases and J by 11 bases, with 35 bases between them. CDR1 is MGHRA and CDR2 is YSYEKL in the germline V gene. The CDR3 spans 21 residues. DNA of the CDR3: TGCGCCAGCAGCCAAGATTTCAAAGGACGAGGCGGGACCTACGGATCCCTTTCCATATATTTT. The encoded protein is CASSQDFKGRGGTYGSLSIYF.

The chain is built from TRBV28 and TRBJ2-7; 8 bases align to TRBD1. Germline V lookup: CDR1 MDHEN, CDR2 SYDVKM. Trimming removed 4 bases from V and 7 bases from J; junction bases left unmatched: 18. CDR3 length equals 17 residues. The CDR3 spells CASSSPGAGGRSGEQYF. For the CDR3, the DNA is TGTGCCAGCAGTTCCCCTGGTGCAGGGGGCCGGTCGGGGGAGCAGTACTTC.

This sequence joins TRBV7-3 and TRBJ2-5; 7 bases agree with TRBD1. V dropped 5 bases and J dropped 1; count of bases not matched to a gene: 13. The CDR3 covers 17 residues. CDR1 is SGHTA and CDR2 is FQGTGA in the germline V gene. Here the CDR3 reads CASSATSKGQLQETQYF. The CDR3, as DNA: TGTGCCAGCAGCGCCACATCGAAGGGACAGCTCCAAGAGACCCAGTACTTC.

CDR3 amino acids: CASSTTGTPGNTIYF. The CDR3 nucleotides are TGTGCCAGCAGCACCACAGGGACCCCTGGAAACACCATATATTTT. The chain combines TRBV13 with TRBJ1-3, with TRBD1 as a possible D gene (6 bases). Germline assignment: CDR1 PRHDT and CDR2 FYEKMQ (reference sequence). Trimming left V 5 bases short and J 2 bases short, with 13 bases between. This CDR3 has 15 residues.

The chain joins TRBV19 to TRBJ1-4; D uncertain. The CDR3 extends over 13 amino acids. V was pared by 3 bases and J by 7 bases, with 9 bases between. Germline V gene sequence: CDR1 LNHDA, CDR2 SQIVND (reference sequence). CDR3 DNA: TGTGCCAGTAGTATCCAGTATGGTGAAAAACTGTTTTTT. This sequence encodes CASSIQYGEKLFF.

This clone was seen a single time. The chain links TRBV19 to TRBJ1-2; 7 bases map to TRBD1. Germline V gene data show CDR1 as LNHDA and CDR2 as SQIVND (reference sequence). The J segment lost 5 bases and the V segment lost 8 bases, leaving 11 bases of the junction unmatched. The CDR3 totals 14 residues. The chain's CDR3 is CASGGGQVPYGYTF. The CDR3 DNA follows: TGTGCCAGTGGGGGCGGACAGGTACCGTATGGCTACACCTTC.

The rearrangement uses TRBV19 and TRBJ1-2; D may be TRBD1 (5 bases). This CDR3 spans 15 amino acids. Per germline, CDR1 LNHDA and CDR2 SQIVND (reference sequence). Trimming stripped 10 bases from V and 3 bases from J, with 21 bases between. CDR3 protein: CATEGPGGEYYGYTF. CDR3 nucleotide sequence: TGTGCCACCGAGGGGCCGGGAGGGGAATACTATGGCTACACCTTC.

The chain's CDR3 is CASSIQANQPQHF. The CDR3 nucleotides read TGTGCCAGTAGTATCCAGGCTAATCAGCCCCAGCATTTT. The chain links TRBV19 to TRBJ1-5; unclear D gene. Trimming cost V 3 bases and J 4 bases, with 7 bases left between them. There are 13 residues in the CDR3. Germline V lookup: CDR1 LNHDA, CDR2 SQIVND (reference sequence). Full variable domain (missing parts from reference TRBV19 and TRBJ1-5): DGGITQSPKYLFRKEGQNVTLSCEQNLNHDAMYWYRQDPGQGLRLIYYSQIVNDFQKGDIAEGYSVSREKKESFPLTVTSAQKNPTAFYLCASSIQANQPQHFGDGTRLSIL.

The V and J genes are TRBV19 and TRBJ2-1; a possible D gene is TRBD2 (6 bases). Germline CDR1 is LNHDA and CDR2 is SQIVND (reference sequence). The CDR3 is 17 residues long. The germline V and J ends were trimmed by 4 bases and 2 bases, with 18 bases remaining between them. CDR3 sequence reads: CASSKYREAEAYNEQFF. For the CDR3, the DNA is TGTGCCAGTAGTAAATATAGGGAGGCGGAAGCCTACAATGAGCAGTTCTTC.

This chain uses TRBV11-2 with TRBJ2-1; D may be TRBD2 (6 bases). Trimming took off 5 bases at V and 7 bases at J, with 15 bases between the two ends. Germline values: CDR1 SGHAT, CDR2 FQNNGV. The length of the CDR3 is 14 residues. The CDR3 sequence is CASSIGLGGNEQFF. The CDR3 DNA follows: TGTGCCAGCAGCATAGGCCTGGGGGGTAATGAGCAGTTCTTC.

The rearrangement joins TRBV9 to TRBJ2-7; 7 bases line up with TRBD1. This CDR3 is built from 14 residues. V was pared by 3 bases and J by 2 bases, with 5 bases of the junction left unmatched. Germline loops: CDR1 SGDLS, CDR2 YYNGEE. The CDR3 reads CASSATGDPYEQYF. CDR3 bases: TGTGCCAGCAGCGCCACAGGGGACCCCTACGAGCAGTACTTC.

The rearrangement uses TRBV6-5 and TRBJ2-7, with 7 bases aligning to TRBD1. The CDR3 covers 12 residues. The germline gives CDR1 MNHEY, CDR2 SVGAGI. V trimming: 5 bases; J trimming: 8 bases; junction bases outside the gene matches: 6. The CDR3: CASSDRDSKQYF. Here the CDR3 DNA reads TGTGCCAGCAGTGACCGGGACAGTAAGCAGTACTTC.

This clone turned up a few times. The chain couples TRBV19 to TRBJ2-7; 7 bases agree with TRBD1. CDR3 size: 15 residues. Germline V gene sequence: CDR1 LNHDA, CDR2 SQIVND (reference sequence). V lost 1 base to trimming and J lost 4 bases; unmatched junction nucleotides: 7. The CDR3 DNA reads as TGTGCCAGTAGTATAGGTACATGGGACAGTTACGAGCAGTACTTC. Protein sequence: CASSIGTWDSYEQYF.

This rearrangement joins TRBV7-7 to TRBJ2-2, with D maybe TRBD1 (6 bases). V gave up 2 bases and J gave up 7 bases, with 14 bases separating them. Per the germline V gene, CDR1 is SSHAT and CDR2 is FNYEAQ (reference sequence). CDR3 length: 15 amino acids. The CDR3 DNA reads as TGTGCCAGCAGCTTAAAAGCCAGGGGAGTCGGGGAGCTGTTTTTT. Translated: CASSLKARGVGELFF.

The chain couples TRBV5-6 to TRBJ1-3; 9 bases are shared with TRBD1. Trimming removed 4 bases from V and 3 bases from J; junction bases left unmatched: 2. CDR3 length: 14 amino acids. CDR1 SGHDT and CDR2 YYEEEE come from the germline V gene. The CDR3 here is CASSVGQGGNTIYF. The CDR3 nucleotides are TGTGCCAGCAGCGTGGGACAGGGTGGAAACACCATATATTTT.

This clone showed up just a few times. This sequence joins TRBV6-1 and TRBJ2-5; 11 nucleotides align to TRBD2. This CDR3 comprises 16 residues. Trimming cost V 2 bases and J 1 base; bases outside gene matches: 3. Germline V CDR1 and CDR2: MNHNS, SASEGT. CDR3 nucleotides: TGTGCCAGCAGTGAAAGACTAGCGGGATTCCAAGAGACCCAGTACTTC. This encodes CASSERLAGFQETQYF.

J is TRBJ1-5 and V is TRBV19; D gene unclear. V lost 7 bases to trimming and J lost 3 bases, with 13 bases between them. Germline CDR1 is LNHDA and CDR2 is SQIVND (reference sequence). The CDR3 is made up of 14 amino acids. CDR3 in amino acids: CASMTRGNNQPQHF. CDR3 DNA sequence: TGTGCCAGTATGACTCGGGGTAACAATCAGCCCCAGCATTTT.

The genes are TRBV28 and TRBJ1-4; 10 bases agree with TRBD1. The V segment lost 7 bases and the J segment 8 bases; nucleotides outside the gene matches: 4. The length of the CDR3 is 13 residues. The germline gives CDR1 MDHEN, CDR2 SYDVKM. In DNA, the CDR3 is TGTGCCAGCATGCCGGGACAGGGGGAAAAACTGTTTTTT. Its protein is CASMPGQGEKLFF.

This clone was detected only once. The chain combines TRBV14 with TRBJ2-7; D remains unclear. In germline, CDR1 is SGHDN, CDR2 FVKESK. The CDR3 totals 16 residues. V lost 1 base and J 5 bases, leaving 18 bases between the germline ends. CDR3 nucleotides: TGTGCCAGCAGCCAAGCGAGCAGAACCGGAGAAAACGAGCAGTACTTC. Translation: CASSQASRTGENEQYF.

This chain uses TRBV4-1 with TRBJ2-1; 12 nucleotides align to TRBD2. Trimming removed 0 bases from V and 6 bases from J; junction bases left unmatched: 6. This CDR3 region has 17 residues. Germline V gene data show CDR1 as MGHRA and CDR2 as YSYEKL. In nucleotides, the CDR3 is TGCGCCAGCAGCCAAGATGGGAGACTAGCGGGAGTCAATGAGCAGTTCTTC. The encoded protein is CASSQDGRLAGVNEQFF.